The 27 T cell receptor beta chains given below trace back to one sample, sequenced in a study of blood T cell repertoires in COVID-19 (dated by TCRdb to about 2020). The library relied on the immunoSEQ multiplex PCR assay. TCRdb retrieved this table from immuneACCESS and kept in-frame rearrangements only. Not all clones are present; in checked studies, unresolved V genes account for under half, and no reason is known for the remainder. This sample holds 400,000 to 450,000 clones; approximately 89% were observed only once. The ten largest clonotypes hold over 10% of the sample. What was sequenced was peripheral blood. The receptor source for this set is a woman in her forties or fifties with COVID-19, enrolled during active disease.

This rearrangement joins TRBV6-1 to TRBJ1-4; maybe TRBD1 (5 bases). V lost 3 bases to trimming and J lost 8 bases, with 13 bases between them. This CDR3 is built from 14 residues. Per germline, CDR1 MNHNS and CDR2 SASEGT. In DNA, the CDR3 is TGTGCCAGCAGTGATCGGTCAGGGATCGAAAAACTGTTTTTT. It yields the protein CASSDRSGIEKLFF.

In regard to this clone: In the same sample, other DNA sequences code for this CDR3. The V and J genes are TRBV6-1 and TRBJ1-2; D ambiguous. The germline V and J ends were trimmed by 1 base and 5 bases, with 8 bases remaining between them. The germline V gene has CDR1 MNHNS and CDR2 SASEGT. The CDR3 loop spans 13 amino acids. The CDR3 coding sequence is TGTGCCAGCAGTGAAGGGGGAGGGTATGGCTACACCTTC. Protein product: CASSEGGGYGYTF.

The rearrangement joins TRBV15 to TRBJ1-2, with TRBD1 identical over 9 bases. This CDR3 region has 13 residues. Germline V gene lookup returns CDR1 LNHNV and CDR2 YYDKDF (reference sequence). V lost 5 bases, J lost 7 bases, and 5 bases stayed unmatched. CDR3 protein: CATSFRQGGGYTF. CDR3 nucleotides: TGTGCCACCAGCTTCCGACAGGGGGGTGGCTACACCTTC.

This clone came up once. This chain joins TRBV3-1 (or the pseudogene TRBV3-2) and TRBJ2-3; 9 bases line up with TRBD1. Germline V gene sequence: CDR1 LGHDT, CDR2 YNNKEL (reference sequence). Trimming cost V 4 bases and J 4 bases; bases outside gene matches: 9. The CDR3 length is 16 residues. CDR3 nucleotide sequence: TGTGCCAGCAGCCTTTCGACAGGGGGGTTGGCAGATACGCAGTATTTT. Protein: CASSLSTGGLADTQYF.

This chain links TRBV24-1 with TRBJ2-1; tentative D call: TRBD2 (5 bases). The V and J ends lost 4 bases and 4 bases respectively, with 16 bases between them. The V gene's germline CDR1 is KGHDR and CDR2 SFDVKD. The CDR3 runs 16 residues. The CDR3 sequence: CATSDRAGRRYNEQFF. CDR3 in DNA: TGTGCCACCAGTGACCGGGCAGGTCGGAGGTACAATGAGCAGTTCTTC.

V is TRBV5-8 and J is TRBJ2-3; 9 bases match TRBD1. The CDR3 runs 15 residues. Germline V gene data show CDR1 as SGHTS and CDR2 as YDEGEE. V was pared by 4 bases and J by 2 bases, with 5 bases of the junction left unmatched. CDR3 sequence reads: CASSPGQGDTDTQYF. DNA for the CDR3: TGTGCCAGCAGCCCGGGACAGGGAGACACAGATACGCAGTATTTT. The full variable domain, its missing parts supplied by reference TRBV5-8 and TRBJ2-3, is EAGVTQSPTHLIKTRGQQATLRCSPISGHTSVYWYQQALGLGLQFLLWYDEGEERNRGNFPPRFSGRQFPNYSSELNVNALELEDSALYLCASSPGQGDTDTQYFGPGTRLTVL.

The chain has TRBV28 and TRBJ1-5, with no clear D. The CDR3 has 14 residues. The germline V and J ends were trimmed by 6 bases and 9 bases, with 18 bases remaining between them. The V gene's germline CDR1 is MDHEN and CDR2 SYDVKM. This CDR3 reads CASSPEAVKWPQHF. The CDR3 nucleotides are TGTGCCAGCAGCCCCGAGGCGGTGAAATGGCCCCAGCATTTT.

This clone was counted a few times. This chain links TRBV7-3 with TRBJ1-2, with 10 bases that match TRBD1. CDR3 length: 13 residues. The germline V gene encodes CDR1 SGHTA and CDR2 FQGTGA. Losses at the gene ends were 4 bases for V and 6 bases for J; bases not matched to a gene: 2. The DNA of the CDR3 is TGTGCCAGCAGCTCCGACAGGGGGCATGGCTACACCTTC. Translation gives CASSSDRGHGYTF.

The chain combines TRBV19 with TRBJ1-1; TRBD1 matches 7 bases. V lost 5 bases, J lost 6 bases, and 12 bases stayed unmatched. CDR3 length: 15 amino acids. Looked up from germline, CDR1 is LNHDA and CDR2 is SQIVND (reference sequence). CDR3 amino acids: CASSPYGQDQAEAFF. The CDR3 DNA is TGTGCCAGTAGTCCCTACGGACAGGATCAAGCTGAAGCTTTCTTT. The full variable domain, in which reference TRBV19 and TRBJ1-1 provide the parts outside the CDR3, is DGGITQSPKYLFRKEGQNVTLSCEQNLNHDAMYWYRQDPGQGLRLIYYSQIVNDFQKGDIAEGYSVSREKKESFPLTVTSAQKNPTAFYLCASSPYGQDQAEAFFGQGTRLTVV.

The chain joins TRBV5-1 to TRBJ2-1; 7 positions agree with TRBD1. In germline, CDR1 is SGHRS, CDR2 YFSETQ. The CDR3 sequence is 15 residues long. The V and J ends lost 0 bases and 5 bases, in that order; junction bases with no gene match: 5. The CDR3 loop reads CASSLDGTADNEQFF. CDR3 DNA: TGCGCCAGCAGCTTGGATGGGACAGCCGACAATGAGCAGTTCTTC.

This clone was picked up one time. The chain joins TRBV9 to TRBJ2-7, with 10 bases matching TRBD2. Germline trimming cut 0 bases from V and 0 bases from J; bases unmatched to any gene: 6. The CDR3 loop spans 17 amino acids. CDR1 SGDLS and CDR2 YYNGEE come from the germline V gene. CDR3 nucleotide sequence: TGTGCCAGCAGCGTAGGTAGCGGGGGGCGGAGCTCCTACGAGCAGTACTTC. Protein product: CASSVGSGGRSSYEQYF.

This sequence joins TRBV3-1 (or the pseudogene TRBV3-2) and TRBJ2-7; TRBD2 agrees at 10 bases. V lost 3 bases to trimming and J lost 3 bases; unmatched junction nucleotides: 5. The CDR3 has 15 amino acids. The germline V gene has CDR1 LGHDT and CDR2 YNNKEL (reference sequence). The CDR3 sequence is CASSHPSGRHYEQYF. The CDR3 nucleotides read TGTGCCAGCAGCCACCCTAGCGGGAGACACTACGAGCAGTACTTC.

V gene TRBV4-1 combines with J gene TRBJ1-2, with 9 bases aligning to TRBD1. This CDR3 has 17 amino acids. Germline assignment: CDR1 MGHRA and CDR2 YSYEKL. Germline trimming cut 4 bases from V and 3 bases from J; bases unmatched to any gene: 12. The DNA for the CDR3 is TGCGCCAGCAGCCGACGGACAGGGGTTCGGGGGGACTATGGCTACACCTTC. This translates into CASSRRTGVRGDYGYTF.

This clone has only one observation. The chain employs TRBV24-1 and TRBJ2-3; no clear D. CDR1 and CDR2 (germline): KGHDR, SFDVKD. V was cut by 3 bases and J by 1 base, with 7 bases left in between. CDR3 size: 14 residues. The CDR3 DNA follows: TGTGCCACCAGTGATACACCACGCACAGATACGCAGTATTTT. Amino acid sequence: CATSDTPRTDTQYF.

This clone has just one count. The chain joins TRBV2 to TRBJ2-7, with 9 bases identical to TRBD1. With V trimmed by 4 bases and J by 1 base, 5 bases remained unmatched. Germline V lookup: CDR1 SNHLY, CDR2 FYNNEI. This CDR3 is 15 amino acids long. CDR3 loop: CASSGAGTGSYEQYF. In DNA, the CDR3 is TGTGCCAGCAGTGGCGCCGGGACAGGGTCCTACGAGCAGTACTTC.

The chain has TRBV11-3 and TRBJ2-3; possibly TRBD1 for D (6 bases). This CDR3 has 15 residues. V gave up 2 bases and J gave up 1 base, with 10 bases separating them. Germline V gene lookup returns CDR1 SGHNT and CDR2 YENEEA. CDR3 nucleotides: TGTGCCAGCAGCTTATTTGGGGGCGGCACAGATACGCAGTATTTT. Residues: CASSLFGGGTDTQYF.

This clone was recorded only once. The V gene is TRBV24-1, the J gene TRBJ2-2; TRBD1 aligns across 7 bases. The CDR3 sequence is 16 residues long. Germline CDR1 reads KGHDR; CDR2 reads SFDVKD. Germline trimming cut 4 bases from V and 0 bases from J; bases unmatched to any gene: 4. The CDR3 loop reads CATSDPGTANTGELFF. In nucleotides, the CDR3 is TGTGCCACCAGTGACCCCGGGACAGCGAACACCGGGGAGCTGTTTTTT.

The genes are TRBV9 and TRBJ1-3; D is ambiguous. The CDR3 has 12 residues. V was trimmed by 0 bases and J by 8 bases, leaving 6 bases between them. Germline loops: CDR1 SGDLS, CDR2 YYNGEE. Here the CDR3 DNA reads TGTGCCAGCAGCGTAGGCGGTGACACCATATATTTT. Protein sequence: CASSVGGDTIYF.

Concerning this clone itself: Additional DNA sequences in this sample encode the identical CDR3. The V call is TRBV10-1, the J call TRBJ2-3, with 8 positions matching TRBD2. J gave up 1 base and V 6 bases, and 0 bases lay outside the gene matches. This CDR3 has 13 amino acids. Germline V gene data show CDR1 as WNHNN and CDR2 as SYGVQD (reference sequence). CDR3: CASSGGGTDTQYF. CDR3 DNA: TGCGCCAGCAGCGGGGGGGGCACAGATACGCAGTATTTT.

J is TRBJ1-2 and V is TRBV29-1, with 9 bases aligning to TRBD1. Germline assignment: CDR1 SQVTM and CDR2 ANQGSEA. V shed 6 bases, J shed 8 bases, and the junction held 10 bases outside the gene matches. This CDR3 has 13 amino acids. CDR3: CSVRGQGSGGYTF. CDR3 DNA sequence: TGCAGCGTGCGGGGACAGGGATCGGGCGGCTACACCTTC.

V gene TRBV30 combines with J gene TRBJ2-7; 12 nucleotides match TRBD1. This CDR3 has 17 residues. Germline CDR1 is GTSNPN and CDR2 is SVGIG (reference sequence). With V trimmed by 2 bases and J by 9 bases, 17 bases remained unmatched. DNA of the CDR3: TGTGCCTGGAGTTCTTCCGGGACAGGGGGCGCATTGGAAAGGCAGTACTTC. Encoded protein: CAWSSSGTGGALERQYF.

The chain uses TRBV3-1 (or the pseudogene TRBV3-2) and TRBJ2-3; D is possibly TRBD2 (5 bases). The CDR3 is made up of 14 amino acids. V was clipped by 0 bases and J by 6 bases, with 10 bases between them. CDR1 is LGHDT and CDR2 is YNNKEL in the germline V gene (reference sequence). CDR3 protein: CASSQDVQRDTQYF. CDR3 sequence (DNA): TGTGCCAGCAGCCAAGACGTGCAGCGGGATACGCAGTATTTT.

The gene calls are TRBV15 and TRBJ2-1; unclear D gene. Germline-derived CDR1 and CDR2 are LNHNV and YYDKDF (reference sequence). This CDR3 has 12 residues. Trimming took off 1 base at V and 7 bases at J, with 5 bases between the two ends. The CDR3 DNA is TGTGCCACCAGCAGAGTAGAAAATGAGCAGTTCTTC. The encoded protein is CATSRVENEQFF.

For this clone: The sample has other DNA sequences that encode this CDR3 too. The rearrangement joins TRBV30 to TRBJ1-1; D uncertain. Germline CDR1 GTSNPN, CDR2 SVGIG (reference sequence). The germline V and J ends were trimmed by 3 bases and 0 bases, with 5 bases remaining between them. The CDR3 sequence is 12 residues long. The CDR3 bases are TGTGCCTGGAGCCGGGTGAACACTGAAGCTTTCTTT. Amino acids: CAWSRVNTEAFF.

The V gene is TRBV27, the J gene TRBJ1-2; 8 bases agree with TRBD1. The CDR3 has 16 amino acids. J gave up 0 bases and V 5 bases, and 8 bases lay outside the gene matches. From germline, CDR1 is MNHEY and CDR2 SMNVEV (reference sequence). CDR3 bases: TGTGCCAGCAGTCTAGGACAGGGTTCTCCTAACTATGGCTACACCTTC. It codes for CASSLGQGSPNYGYTF.

The V gene is TRBV7-2, the J gene TRBJ1-1; 9 nucleotides match TRBD1. The germline V gene encodes CDR1 SGHTA and CDR2 FQGNSA. Trimming took 5 bases from V and 3 from J; bases not matched to a gene: 4. This CDR3 is 14 amino acids long. The CDR3 nucleotides read TGTGCCAGCAGCAGGAGACAGGGGGACACTGAAGCTTTCTTT. Encoded protein: CASSRRQGDTEAFF.

The genes are TRBV3-1 (or the pseudogene TRBV3-2) and TRBJ2-3; maybe TRBD2 (5 bases). The CDR3 has 22 residues. Germline V gene lookup returns CDR1 LGHDT and CDR2 YNNKEL (reference sequence). The V end was cut by 0 bases, the J end by 2 bases, with 30 bases between. This chain's CDR3 is CASSQEHFLSQPAEFYTDTQYF. CDR3 DNA sequence: TGTGCCAGCAGCCAAGAGCACTTTCTTTCCCAACCAGCGGAGTTTTACACAGATACGCAGTATTTT.